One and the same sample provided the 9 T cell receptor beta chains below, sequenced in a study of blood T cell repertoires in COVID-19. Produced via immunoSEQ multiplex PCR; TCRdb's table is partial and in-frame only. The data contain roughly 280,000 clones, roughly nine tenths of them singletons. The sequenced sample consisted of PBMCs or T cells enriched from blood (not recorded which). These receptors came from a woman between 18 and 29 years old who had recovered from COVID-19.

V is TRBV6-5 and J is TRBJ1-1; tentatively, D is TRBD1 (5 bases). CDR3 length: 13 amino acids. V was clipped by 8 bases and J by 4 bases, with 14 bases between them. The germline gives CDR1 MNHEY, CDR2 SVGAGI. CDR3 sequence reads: CASRAGRSTEAFF. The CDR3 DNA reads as TGTGCCAGCCGAGCAGGGCGGAGCACTGAAGCTTTCTTT.

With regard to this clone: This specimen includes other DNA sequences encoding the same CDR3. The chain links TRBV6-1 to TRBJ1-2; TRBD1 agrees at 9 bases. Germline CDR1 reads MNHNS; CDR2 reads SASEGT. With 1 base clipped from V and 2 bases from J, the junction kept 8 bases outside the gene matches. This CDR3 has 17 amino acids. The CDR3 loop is CASSEVGGQGPNYGYTF. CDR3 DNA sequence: TGTGCCAGCAGTGAAGTAGGCGGACAGGGGCCGAACTATGGCTACACCTTC.

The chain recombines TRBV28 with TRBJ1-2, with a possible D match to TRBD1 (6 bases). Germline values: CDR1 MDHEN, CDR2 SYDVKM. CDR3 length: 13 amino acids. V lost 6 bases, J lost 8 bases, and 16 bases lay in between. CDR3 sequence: CASRATGKGGYTF. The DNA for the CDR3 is TGTGCCAGCAGGGCCACAGGGAAGGGAGGCTACACCTTC.

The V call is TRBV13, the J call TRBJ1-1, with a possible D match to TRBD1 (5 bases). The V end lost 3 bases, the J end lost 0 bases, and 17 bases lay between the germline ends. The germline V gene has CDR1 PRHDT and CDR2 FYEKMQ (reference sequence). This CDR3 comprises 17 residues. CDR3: CASSFLGGNGMNTEAFF. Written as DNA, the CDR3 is TGTGCCAGCAGCTTCTTGGGGGGAAATGGTATGAACACTGAAGCTTTCTTT.

CDR3 amino acids: CASSLDDRVVGYTF. In DNA form, the CDR3 reads TGCGCCAGCAGCTTGGATGACAGGGTGGTTGGCTACACCTTC. The chain has TRBV5-1 and TRBJ1-2; 7 bases are a match to TRBD1. Germline V gives CDR1 SGHRS, CDR2 YFSETQ. The V and J ends lost 0 bases and 7 bases, in that order; junction bases with no gene match: 6. The CDR3 spans 14 residues.

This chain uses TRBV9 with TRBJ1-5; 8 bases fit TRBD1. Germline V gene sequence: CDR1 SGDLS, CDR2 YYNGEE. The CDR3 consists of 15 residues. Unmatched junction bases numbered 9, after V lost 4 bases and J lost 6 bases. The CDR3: CASSFDAGGGQPQHF. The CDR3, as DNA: TGTGCCAGCAGCTTCGATGCAGGGGGCGGTCAGCCCCAGCATTTT.

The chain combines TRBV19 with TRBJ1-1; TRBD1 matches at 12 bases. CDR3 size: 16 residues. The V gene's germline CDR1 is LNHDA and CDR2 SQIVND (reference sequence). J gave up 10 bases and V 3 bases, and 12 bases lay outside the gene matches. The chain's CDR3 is CASSIPTGTGGQGAFF. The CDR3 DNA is TGTGCCAGTAGTATCCCCACCGGGACAGGGGGCCAGGGAGCTTTCTTT.

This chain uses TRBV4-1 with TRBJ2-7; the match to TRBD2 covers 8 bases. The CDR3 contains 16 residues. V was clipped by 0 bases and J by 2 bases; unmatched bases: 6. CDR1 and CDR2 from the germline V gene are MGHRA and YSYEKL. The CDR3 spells CASSQDSLAGTYEQYF. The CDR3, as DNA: TGCGCCAGCAGCCAAGACTCGCTAGCGGGTACCTACGAGCAGTACTTC.

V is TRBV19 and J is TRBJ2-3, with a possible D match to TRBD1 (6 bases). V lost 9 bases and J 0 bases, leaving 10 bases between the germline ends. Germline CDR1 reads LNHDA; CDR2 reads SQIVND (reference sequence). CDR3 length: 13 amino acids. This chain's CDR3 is CASGTTSTDTQYF. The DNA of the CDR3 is TGTGCCAGCGGGACAACTAGCACAGATACGCAGTATTTT.